This is a list of T cell receptor beta chains from one sample in a study of post-analysis software for immune sequencing data. TCRdb processed the PCR reads anew with MiXCR; each CDR3 protein has one entry. The sample consists of some 240,000 distinct CDR3 sequences, 36% of them appearing once. The sample was blood. These receptors all stem from a girl under 18 with multiple sclerosis. Each CDR3 is given with its conserved first and last residue. D genes are given only for firm matches. Rows give clone size only sometimes, using once, few, many, or a class for an expanded clone.

TRBD2 TRBJ2-3 - TRBV20-1 TGCAGTGCTAGACCACAACTAGCGTACAGCACAGATACGCAGTATTTT CSARPQLAYSTDTQYF
- TRBJ2-5 many TRBV20-1 TGCAGTGCCGTAGAGGGGAACCAAGAGACCCAGTACTTC CSAVEGNQETQYF
- TRBJ2-2 - TRBV14 TGTGCCAGCAGCCGCACCAACACCGGGGAGCTGTTTTTT CASSRTNTGELFF
TRBD2 TRBJ2-7 - TRBV20-1 TGCAGTGCCCCAAGACTAGCGGGAGTGTACGAGCAGTACTTC CSAPRLAGVYEQYF
TRBD2 TRBJ2-1 many TRBV25-1 TGTGCCAGCAGTGTGGCGGGAGCCTCCTACAATGAGCAGTTCTTC CASSVAGASYNEQFF
TRBD2 TRBJ2-5 many TRBV20-1 TGCAGTGCTTCCTTAGGGGGACTAGCGGTTCAAGAGACCCAGTACTTC CSASLGGLAVQETQYF
- TRBJ1-2 many TRBV28 TGTGCCAGCAGTTTATTAACAGGGAACTATGGCTACACCTTC CASSLLTGNYGYTF
- TRBJ1-3 few TRBV29-1 TGCAGCGTAGAGGGCCCCTCTGGAAACACCATATATTTT CSVEGPSGNTIYF
TRBD2 TRBJ2-2 - TRBV30 TGTGCCTGGTTCAGCGGGATCAACACCGGGGAGCTGTTTTTT CAWFSGINTGELFF
TRBD2 TRBJ2-1 - TRBV24-1 TGTGCCACCGCGACTAGCATCGATGAGCAGTTCTTC CATATSIDEQFF
TRBD1 TRBJ1-5 - TRBV19 TGTGCCAGTAGTCCCGGGACAGGGGATCGTAGCAATCAGCCCCTGCATTTT CASSPGTGDRSNQPLHF
- TRBJ2-1 few TRBV28 TGTGCCAGCAGTTTTAGGAGCGGACCCATGAATGAGCAGTTCTTC CASSFRSGPMNEQFF
- TRBJ2-3 - TRBV7-3 TGTGCCAGCAGCTTAAGGCCAACCGGAGATACGCAGTATTTT CASSLRPTGDTQYF
TRBD1 TRBJ1-6 many TRBV5-1 TGCGCCAGCAGCGTGTCACAGGGGGCGAATTCACCCCTCCACTTT CASSVSQGANSPLHF
- TRBJ2-2 - TRBV15 TGTGCCACCAGCAGAGATGTCAGGGGTGCAACCGGGGAGCTGTTTTTT CATSRDVRGATGELFF
TRBD1 TRBJ2-1 - TRBV28 TGTGCCAACAGTTTAGGGGGCCAAGAGACCCAGTTCTTC CANSLGGQETQFF
- TRBJ2-3 many TRBV5-1 TGCGCCAGCAGAGACACAGATACGCAGTATTTT CASRDTDTQYF
TRBD1 TRBJ1-1 many TRBV9 TGTGCCAGCAGCCCCACAGGGGCCATGAACACTGAAGCTTTCTTT CASSPTGAMNTEAFF
TRBD2 TRBJ2-3 few TRBV12-3/TRBV12-4 TGTGCCAGCAGCGACTCTCAGGGCGGGGGGGGGCACACAGATACGCAGTATTTT CASSDSQGGGGHTDTQYF
- TRBJ1-5 many TRBV15 TGTGCCACCAGCAAGGGTACGGGACCCCAGCATTTT CATSKGTGPQHF
- TRBJ1-1 - TRBV20-1 TGCAGTGCTAGACTAAACACTGAAGCTTTCTTT CSARLNTEAFF
TRBD1 TRBJ1-5 - TRBV18 TGTGCCAGCTCACCGGAGGACAGGGGTCCTTTTTGGCAGCCCCAGCATTTT CASSPEDRGPFWQPQHF
- TRBJ1-1 - TRBV7-6 TGTGCCAGCAGCTTAGAGCAGGGGTCGATGTTTGAAGCTTTCTTT CASSLEQGSMFEAFF
- TRBJ2-7 few TRBV7-9 TGTGCCAGCAGCTTAGCTCCCTCTCGGAACTACGAGCAGTACTTC CASSLAPSRNYEQYF
- TRBJ2-2 once TRBV7-9 TGTGCCAGCAGCCCGGGACTGATTAACGGGGAGCGGTTTTTT CASSPGLINGERFF
- TRBJ2-5 many TRBV5-1 TGCGCCAGCAGCTTGGCAGTGGGCAGTCAAGAGACCCAGTACTTC CASSLAVGSQETQYF
- TRBJ1-5 - TRBV2 TGTGCCGGTAGGGAGGGAGGCAATCAGCCCCAGCATTTT CAGREGGNQPQHF
- TRBJ2-3 many TRBV5-1 TGCGCCAGCAGGAGCCCGGCCACAGATACGCAGTATTTT CASRSPATDTQYF
TRBD1 TRBJ2-2 - TRBV7-9 TGTGCCAGCAGCGCCGGACAGGGGGCAAGCGGGGAGCTGTTTTTT CASSAGQGASGELFF
- TRBJ1-1 many TRBV12-3/TRBV12-4 TGTGCCAGCACCTCCCGAGACTGGAACACTGAAGCTTTCTTT CASTSRDWNTEAFF
- TRBJ2-1 few TRBV5-1 TGCGCCAGCAGCCGGACAGACGCAAACAATGAGCAGTTCTTC CASSRTDANNEQFF
- TRBJ1-4 - TRBV20-1 TGCAGTGCCCGGGGACCGCTTGCGAATGAAAAACTGTTTTTT CSARGPLANEKLFF
- TRBJ2-5 - TRBV12-3/TRBV12-4 TGTGCCAGCAGTTTAAATTCTCCACAAGAGACCCAGTACTTC CASSLNSPQETQYF
- TRBJ1-1 - TRBV6-5 TGTGCCGGCAGGGGCTTAGGGACCATCCTGAACACTGAAGCTTTCTTT CAGRGLGTILNTEAFF
TRBD2 TRBJ2-1 many TRBV7-2 TGTGCCAGCAGCCGGACTAGCGGGGGTAGTGAGCAGTTCTTC CASSRTSGGSEQFF
TRBD2 TRBJ2-2 - TRBV27 TGTGCCAGCAGACTAGCGGGGCAGAACACCGGGGAGCTGTTTTTT CASRLAGQNTGELFF
TRBD2 TRBJ2-5 - TRBV12-3/TRBV12-4 TGTGCCAGCAGCACCGGGACTAGCGGGCGCCTCCAAGAGACCCAGTACTTC CASSTGTSGRLQETQYF
- TRBJ1-1 few TRBV27 TGTGCCAGCAGTAGAAGGGCCGGGAACACTGAAGCTTTCTTT CASSRRAGNTEAFF
- TRBJ1-4 - TRBV20-1 TGCAGTGCTCGGGACTATTCAACTAATGAAAAACTGTTTTTT CSARDYSTNEKLFF
TRBD2 TRBJ2-1 - TRBV7-2 TGTGCCAGCAGCTTAGAGCGGCTAGCGGCCTACAATGAGCAGTTCTTC CASSLERLAAYNEQFF
- TRBJ2-7 many TRBV20-1 TGCAGTGCTAATCGTTTAGGGGGAAGCTCCTACGAGCAGTACTTC CSANRLGGSSYEQYF
- TRBJ2-1 many TRBV14 TGTGCCAGCAGCCCATCGGGTTCGCTCAATGAGCAGTTCTTC CASSPSGSLNEQFF
- TRBJ2-5 many TRBV11-2 TGTGCCAGCAGCTTAGGATTACGGGAGACCCAGTACTTC CASSLGLRETQYF
- TRBJ2-7 many TRBV6-1 TGTGCCAGCAGGGAATCAGGGGTCCGGGAGCAGTACTTC CASRESGVREQYF
TRBD2 TRBJ2-7 many TRBV6-1 TGTGCCAGCAGTGAAGCCCCCCTAGCGGGCCACTACGAGCAGTACTTC CASSEAPLAGHYEQYF
TRBD2 TRBJ2-1 many TRBV28 TGTGCCAGCAGTTCACTTCAGAGCGGGGGGAATGAGCAGTTCTTC CASSSLQSGGNEQFF
- TRBJ2-1 many TRBV12-3/TRBV12-4 TGTGCCAGCAGTTCTATACTAGCAGCCTACAATGAGCAGTTCTTC CASSSILAAYNEQFF
TRBD2 TRBJ2-7 - TRBV5-1 TGCGCCAGCAGCCCCGGAAGGGGGACTAGCGCTTACGAGCAGTACTTC CASSPGRGTSAYEQYF
TRBD2 TRBJ2-3 many TRBV7-3 TGTGCCAGCAGCTTGGTCAGCGGGAACACAGATACGCAGTATTTT CASSLVSGNTDTQYF
- TRBJ2-7 - TRBV5-6 TGTGCCAGCAGCTCACCCCTACGGGCGAACTACGAGCAGTACTTC CASSSPLRANYEQYF
TRBD1 TRBJ1-1 - TRBV4-2 TGTGCCAGCAGCCCGGGACAGAACCTAAACACTGAAGCTTTCTTT CASSPGQNLNTEAFF
- TRBJ2-3 many TRBV12-3/TRBV12-4 TGTGCCAGCAAACTCCGGGGCACAGATACGCAGTATTTT CASKLRGTDTQYF
TRBD1 TRBJ1-1 many TRBV5-1 TGCGCCAGCAGCTTCGGACAGGGGAACGGGAAGATGAACACTGAAGCTTTCTTT CASSFGQGNGKMNTEAFF
TRBD2 TRBJ2-7 - TRBV27 TGTGCCAGCAGTCCCCGGCAGGGAGGGCCGGCCTACGAGCAGTACTTC CASSPRQGGPAYEQYF
TRBD2 TRBJ2-3 many TRBV24-1 TGTGCCACCAGTGGGACTAGCGGGAGAACAGATACGCAGTATTTT CATSGTSGRTDTQYF
- TRBJ2-1 - TRBV29-1 TGCAGCGTTGAAGGGCCGGGAGTCCTTGAGCAGTTCTTC CSVEGPGVLEQFF
- TRBJ1-5 few TRBV5-6 TGTGCCAGCAGCGCTTGGGACGGGGAAAATAGCAATCAGCCCCAGCATTTT CASSAWDGENSNQPQHF
- TRBJ2-1 few TRBV29-1 TGCAGCGTGACGTTGCTCTGTAATGAGCAGTTCTTC CSVTLLCNEQFF
- TRBJ2-3 many TRBV28 TGTGCCACCCGCCGGAGGGAGAAGTATTTT CATRRREKYF
- TRBJ2-7 - TRBV7-3 TGTGCCAGCGAAGAAGGGGACCAGTACTTC CASEEGDQYF